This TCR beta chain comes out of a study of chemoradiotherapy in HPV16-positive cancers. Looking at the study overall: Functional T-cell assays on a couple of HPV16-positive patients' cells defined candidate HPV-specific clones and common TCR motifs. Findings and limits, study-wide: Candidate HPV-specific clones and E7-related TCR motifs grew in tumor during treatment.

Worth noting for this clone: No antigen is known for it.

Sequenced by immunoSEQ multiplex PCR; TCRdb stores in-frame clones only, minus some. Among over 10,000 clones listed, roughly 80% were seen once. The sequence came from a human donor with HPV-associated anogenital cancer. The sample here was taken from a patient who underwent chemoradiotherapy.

The CDR3 protein is CASIDWNTEAFF. The CDR3 DNA reads TGTGCCAGCATCGATTGGAACACTGAAGCTTTCTTT. The J gene is TRBJ1-1, the V gene TRBV19, with D unresolved. The CDR3 spans 12 residues. From germline, CDR1 is LNHDA and CDR2 SQIVND (reference sequence). The V end was cut by 9 bases, the J end by 1 base, with 9 bases between.